These 9 T cell receptor beta chains originate from one sample sequenced in a study of OX40 agonist ivuxolimab in advanced cancers. Here immunoSEQ multiplex PCR was the method, and the copy in TCRdb shows in-frame clones only, minus some. In the table there are fewer than 95,000 clones, under 90% of which are singletons. The sample consisted of CD4+ or CD8+ T cells sorted from blood, taken in a trial of the OX40 agonist ivuxolimab. The receptor set was obtained from an adult with an advanced solid tumor such as melanoma, head and neck, liver or kidney cancer.

In its sample, this clone was seen once. The chain joins TRBV14 to TRBJ1-3; no reliable D call. Germline V gene lookup returns CDR1 SGHDN and CDR2 FVKESK. The CDR3 is made up of 14 amino acids. V was trimmed by 5 bases and J by 9 bases, leaving 17 bases between them. The CDR3 nucleotides are TGTGCCAGCAGCTCCGATTTCGGGCGATTCACCATATATTTT. Protein: CASSSDFGRFTIYF.

The V and J genes are TRBV28 and TRBJ2-5, with D perhaps TRBD1 or TRBD2 (5 bases each). The J call is uncertain, as TRBJ2-7 better fits the DNA end. The CDR3 spans 13 residues. Germline V gives CDR1 MDHEN, CDR2 SYDVKM. CDR3 amino acids: CASSLRGFYEQYF. CDR3 sequence (DNA): TGTGCCAGCAGTTTGAGGGGTTTTTACGAGCAGTACTTC.

This CDR3 reads CASSYPGTDTQYF. CDR3 in DNA: TGTGCCAGCAGTTACCCAGGGACAGATACGCAGTATTTT. This chain joins TRBV6-5 and TRBJ2-3, with TRBD1 as a possible D gene (5 bases). This CDR3 has 13 residues. Between the trimmed V and J ends, which lost 2 bases and 3 bases, there was a span of 6 bases. CDR1 and CDR2 from the germline V gene are MNHEY and SVGAGI.

This clone was observed once. This sequence joins TRBV27 and TRBJ1-2; perhaps TRBD1 as D (5 bases). CDR1 and CDR2 from the germline V gene are MNHEY and SMNVEV (reference sequence). V lost 3 bases, J lost 8 bases, and 16 bases lay in between. The CDR3 length is 14 residues. The CDR3 DNA follows: TGTGCCAGCAGTTTCCAGGGACTTGTGGGGGGCTACACCTTC. Translating gives CASSFQGLVGGYTF.

The chain joins TRBV28 to TRBJ2-1; TRBD1 matches at 9 bases. The CDR3 loop spans 12 amino acids. V was pared by 6 bases and J by 11 bases, with 5 bases of the junction left unmatched. CDR1 and CDR2 (germline): MDHEN, SYDVKM. This CDR3 is CASSSGTGKQFF. The CDR3, as DNA: TGTGCCAGCAGCTCCGGGACAGGGAAGCAGTTCTTC.

This sequence joins TRBV28 and TRBJ1-2, with 11 bases that match TRBD1. The CDR3 length is 17 residues. Germline loops: CDR1 MDHEN, CDR2 SYDVKM. The trim removed 5 bases at V and 4 bases at J, leaving 12 bases unmatched. DNA of the CDR3: TGTGCCAGCAGTACGAAGGGACAGGGGGGCTTGGGCTATGGCTACACCTTC. It is translated as CASSTKGQGGLGYGYTF.

This sequence joins TRBV5-5 and TRBJ2-7; tentatively, D is TRBD1 or TRBD2 (5 bases each). V lost 3 bases and J 5 bases, leaving 21 bases between the germline ends. The CDR3 is 16 amino acids. Germline values: CDR1 SGHKS, CDR2 YYEKEE (reference sequence). The CDR3 DNA follows: TGTGCCAGCAGCTCCGCCAGGGACCTGAGGGCCCACGAGCAGTACGTC. Translating it yields CASSSARDLRAHEQYV.

The genes are TRBV29-1 and TRBJ1-5; 10 bases are shared with TRBD1. The germline V gene has CDR1 SQVTM and CDR2 ANQGSEA. Unmatched junction bases numbered 1, after V lost 4 bases and J lost 7 bases. The CDR3 extends over 12 amino acids. The CDR3 here is CSVGTGGQPQHF. The CDR3 DNA is TGCAGCGTTGGGACAGGGGGACAGCCCCAGCATTTT.

The rearrangement uses TRBV7-2 and TRBJ2-1, with a weak D call TRBD2 (6 bases). The CDR3 consists of 14 residues. In germline, CDR1 is SGHTA, CDR2 FQGNSA. Trimming shortened V by 1 base and J by 7 bases, and 11 bases separated the two germline ends. CDR3 nucleotide sequence: TGTGCCAGCAGCTTAGGGGGACGGGGGAATGAGCAGTTCTTC. It codes for CASSLGGRGNEQFF.